This T cell receptor (beta chain) was profiled in a study of blood T cell repertoires in COVID-19. Whole-study context: Collection of acute and convalescent COVID-19 samples took place in the United States, Italy and Spain.

Germline CDR1 is MGHRA and CDR2 is YSYEKL. This CDR3 spans 15 amino acids. V was clipped by 1 base and J by 3 bases, with 10 bases between them. Sequenced by immunoSEQ multiplex PCR; TCRdb stores in-frame clones only, minus some. The repertoire consists of hundreds of thousands of clones, with 65% to 90% occurring once and the leading ten covering 6% to 9%. The sequenced sample was peripheral blood. V is TRBV4-1 and J is TRBJ1-5; D is uncertain. The sequence derives from a human donor in a cohort sampled during active COVID-19. The CDR3 DNA is TGCGCCAGCAGCCAAGGACCTACAGACAATCAGCCCCAGCATTTT. Encoded protein: CASSQGPTDNQPQHF.